These 17 T cell receptor beta chains were all obtained from the same sample, sequenced in a study of radiotherapy plus CTLA-4 blockade in lung cancer. Method: immunoSEQ multiplex PCR; TCRdb's copy keeps in-frame clones and lacks some. Of fewer than 100,000 clones listed, roughly 79% are singletons. This specimen was peripheral blood, taken from a patient treated with radiotherapy plus ipilimumab. Receptors were obtained from a human donor with non-small cell lung cancer whose response to radiotherapy plus ipilimumab could not be evaluated. Some clones in this sample may be carry-over from other donors' samples.

J is TRBJ2-1 and V is TRBV4-2, with 8 bases lining up with TRBD2. The J segment lost 10 bases and the V segment lost 0 bases, leaving 8 bases of the junction unmatched. The CDR3 is 15 amino acids. CDR1 and CDR2 from the germline V gene are LGHNA and YNFKEQ. CDR3 nucleotides: TGTGCCAGCAGCCAAGACGGGGGGGCGGTCAGCGAGCAGTTCTTC. Amino acid sequence: CASSQDGGAVSEQFF.

This chain links TRBV5-8 with TRBJ2-5, with TRBD2 as a possible D gene (6 bases). CDR1 is SGHTS and CDR2 is YDEGEE in the germline V gene. This CDR3 contains 14 residues. Trimming removed 9 bases from V and 3 bases from J, with 18 bases in between. CDR3 in DNA: TGTGCCAACCTGAACCCCGGAGGGAAAGAGACCCAGTACTTC. Amino acids: CANLNPGGKETQYF. The complete variable domain, with remaining parts taken from reference TRBV5-8 and TRBJ2-5, reads EAGVTQSPTHLIKTRGQQATLRCSPISGHTSVYWYQQALGLGLQFLLWYDEGEERNRGNFPPRFSGRQFPNYSSELNVNALELEDSALYLCANLNPGGKETQYFGPGTRLLVL.

J is TRBJ1-3 and V is TRBV5-1; D remains unclear. V was shortened by 6 bases and J by 4 bases, with 5 bases between the two germline ends. From germline, CDR1 is SGHRS and CDR2 YFSETQ. The CDR3 loop spans 11 amino acids. CDR3 nucleotide sequence: TGCGCCAGCACCTACGGAAACACCATATATTTT. Protein: CASTYGNTIYF. Full variable domain (rest looked up from reference TRBV5-1 and TRBJ1-3): KAGVTQTPRYLIKTRGQQVTLSCSPISGHRSVSWYQQTPGQGLQFLFEYFSETQRNKGNFPGRFSGRQFSNSRSEMNVSTLELGDSALYLCASTYGNTIYFGEGSWLTVV.

The CDR3 bases are TGTGCCAGCAGCCCACAGGGGGCACCGAACACCGGGGAGCTGTTTTTT. Translation gives CASSPQGAPNTGELFF. The J gene is TRBJ2-2, the V gene TRBV5-5; the match to TRBD1 covers 9 bases. J lost 0 bases, V lost 4 bases, and 4 bases had no gene match. This CDR3 has 16 amino acids. Germline values: CDR1 SGHKS, CDR2 YYEKEE (reference sequence). The full variable domain, rest sourced from reference TRBV5-5 and TRBJ2-2, is DAGVTQSPTHLIKTRGQQVTLRCSPISGHKSVSWYQQVLGQGPQFIFQYYEKEERGRGNFPDRFSARQFPNYSSELNVNALLLGDSALYLCASSPQGAPNTGELFFGEGSRLTVL.

This clone was recorded once. This rearrangement joins TRBV10-3 to TRBJ2-1; 10 bases fit TRBD1. The trim removed 11 bases at V and 7 bases at J, leaving 11 bases unmatched. Germline CDR1 reads ENHRY; CDR2 reads SYGVKD. The CDR3 is 14 amino acids. CDR3 bases: TGTGCCGCCTCTAGGACAGGGGGGGGGAATGAGCAGTTCTTC. Translating gives CAASRTGGGNEQFF.

CDR3 nucleotides: TGTGCCAGCAGCTTAGCCAGTCGCAATGAGCAGTTCTTC. This encodes CASSLASRNEQFF. This chain links TRBV11-3 with TRBJ2-1; no firm D call. V was clipped by 1 base and J by 6 bases, with 7 bases between them. The CDR3 consists of 13 residues. Looked up from germline, CDR1 is SGHNT and CDR2 is YENEEA.

The rearrangement joins TRBV6-5 to TRBJ2-5; 7 bases are a match to TRBD1. This CDR3 contains 14 residues. Germline trimming cut 6 bases from V and 2 bases from J; bases unmatched to any gene: 6. Germline CDR1 and CDR2: MNHEY and SVGAGI. The CDR3 is CASSQTGQQETQYF. In DNA form, the CDR3 reads TGTGCCAGCAGCCAAACGGGACAGCAAGAGACCCAGTACTTC.

The chain recombines TRBV6-5 with TRBJ1-5; no reliable D call. V was cut by 2 bases and J by 4 bases, with 6 bases left in between. Germline assignment: CDR1 MNHEY and CDR2 SVGAGI. The CDR3 is 13 residues long. The CDR3 DNA reads as TGTGCCAGCAGTTACGACGGGAATCAGCCCCAGCATTTT. It is translated as CASSYDGNQPQHF.

In regard to this clone: This sample also contains other DNA sequences that code for the same CDR3. As DNA, the CDR3 is TGTGCCAGCAGTTCCGGGACAGGGGGCCAGCCCCAGCATTTT. It yields the protein CASSSGTGGQPQHF. V and J are TRBV2 and TRBJ1-5; 12 bases map to TRBD1. The CDR3 spans 14 residues. Germline lookup yields CDR1 SNHLY and CDR2 FYNNEI. V shed 5 bases and J 7 bases; nucleotides not matched to a gene: 3.

The chain is built from TRBV5-1 and TRBJ2-1, with D perhaps TRBD1 (5 bases). Germline values: CDR1 SGHRS, CDR2 YFSETQ. CDR3 length equals 17 residues. Trimming removed 2 bases at V and 6 bases at J, with 21 bases between. The CDR3 DNA follows: TGCGCCAGCAGCTTCGAGTCCAGGGCAAGGGGCCCCAATGAGCAGTTCTTC. It encodes CASSFESRARGPNEQFF.

The chain joins TRBV2 to TRBJ2-5; D may be TRBD1 (6 bases). CDR1 is SNHLY, CDR2 FYNNEI, per germline. V lost 7 bases and J 1 base, leaving 19 bases between the germline ends. The CDR3 spans 16 residues. CDR3 DNA sequence: TGTGCCAGCAAGGGATTGGACAGAAAACCCCAAGAGACCCAGTACTTC. This translates into CASKGLDRKPQETQYF.

This clone has more than one count but fewer than ten. The chain is built from TRBV11-2 and TRBJ1-1, with 7 bases matching TRBD1. V gave up 2 bases and J gave up 4 bases; unmatched junction bases: 4. Germline V gene lookup returns CDR1 SGHAT and CDR2 FQNNGV. There are 14 residues in the CDR3. CDR3: CASSLRGPATEAFF. Written as DNA, the CDR3 is TGTGCCAGCAGCTTAAGGGGGCCGGCCACTGAAGCTTTCTTT.

This rearrangement joins TRBV2 to TRBJ1-2; 7 bases align to TRBD1. V trimming: 7 bases; J trimming: 8 bases; junction bases outside the gene matches: 13. The germline V gene has CDR1 SNHLY and CDR2 FYNNEI. This CDR3 contains 14 residues. CDR3 sequence: CASTNGAGGYGYTF. Written as DNA, the CDR3 is TGTGCCAGCACCAATGGGGCAGGGGGATACGGCTACACCTTC.

In DNA form, the CDR3 reads TGTGCCAGCAGCAGACAGGGTTTCGGCACAGATACGCAGTATTTT. It specifies CASSRQGFGTDTQYF. This chain joins TRBV5-8 and TRBJ2-3; TRBD1 agrees at 7 bases. After removal of 4 bases from V and 1 base from J, the junction contained 6 bases not matched to a gene. The CDR3 loop spans 15 amino acids. Germline V gene lookup returns CDR1 SGHTS and CDR2 YDEGEE.

The V call is TRBV4-2, the J call TRBJ2-5; 9 bases are shared with TRBD2. From germline, CDR1 is LGHNA and CDR2 YNFKEQ. This CDR3 has 17 amino acids. After removal of 0 bases from V and 4 bases from J, the junction contained 9 bases not matched to a gene. CDR3 bases: TGTGCCAGCAGCCAAGACCTTAGCGGGAGCTACGCAGAGACCCAGTACTTC. Protein sequence: CASSQDLSGSYAETQYF.

This clone has a handful of counts. The chain has TRBV14 and TRBJ2-7; 7 bases line up with TRBD1. Germline V lookup: CDR1 SGHDN, CDR2 FVKESK. V lost 3 bases, J lost 4 bases, and 3 bases stayed unmatched. The CDR3 spans 13 residues. CDR3 sequence (DNA): TGTGCCAGCAGCCATGACAGGGCGTACGAGCAGTACTTC. This encodes CASSHDRAYEQYF.

The rearrangement links TRBV5-1 to TRBJ2-1, with D maybe TRBD1 (6 bases). V lost 5 bases and J 6 bases, leaving 21 bases between the germline ends. This CDR3 is built from 16 residues. Germline V lookup: CDR1 SGHRS, CDR2 YFSETQ. The CDR3 protein is CASSPRRQVDPNEQFF. For the CDR3, the DNA is TGCGCCAGCAGTCCCAGGCGACAGGTAGATCCCAATGAGCAGTTCTTC.